This T cell receptor beta chain was recorded in a study of blood T cell repertoires in COVID-19. Across the study: COVID-19 samples from acute and convalescent phases originated in the United States, Italy and Spain. In each case, the material was cDNA or gDNA derived from T cells, B-cell-depleted T cells, or PBMCs.

Seattle cases were enrolled at active infection and followed longitudinally. V was trimmed by 1 base and J by 4 bases, leaving 11 bases between them. Germline CDR1 reads MNHEY; CDR2 reads SMNVEV (reference sequence). CDR3 length equals 15 residues. Per the original methods: Nucleated cell counts were estimated from reference gene primer amplification. Produced via immunoSEQ multiplex PCR; TCRdb's table is partial and in-frame only. D and trimming come from the DNA, and the V and J calls and clone size come from that table. The profile shows 350,000 to 450,000 clones, roughly 90% of them singletons. About this clone itself: This sample includes further DNA sequences coding for the same CDR3.

Sequencing used peripheral blood. This receptor was obtained from a woman between 35 and 50 years old with COVID-19, enrolled during active disease. The chain combines TRBV27 with TRBJ1-5, with TRBD1 as a possible D gene (5 bases). CDR3 residues: CASSLLGGGNQPQHF. Written as DNA, the CDR3 is TGTGCCAGCAGTTTATTGGGGGGAGGGAATCAGCCCCAGCATTTT.